Listed here are 28 T cell receptor beta chains from one sample, sequenced in a study of T cells in localized non-small cell lung cancer. Here immunoSEQ multiplex PCR was the method, and the copy in TCRdb shows in-frame clones only, minus some. The table has about 2,200 clones, approximately 25% seen once; the top ten hold over 9%. The specimen was normal lung tissue next to the tumor, collected before any cancer treatment. These TCRs come from a man between 35 and 75 years old with stage III lung adenocarcinoma.

The genes are TRBV6-8 and TRBJ2-1, with unresolved D. CDR1 and CDR2 from the germline V gene are MNHGY and SAAAGT. V was cut by 4 bases and J by 9 bases, with 10 bases left in between. The CDR3 has 12 amino acids. CDR3 loop: CASSSTVGEQFF. Written as DNA, the CDR3 is TGTGCCAGCAGTTCTACTGTGGGTGAGCAGTTCTTC.

The chain links TRBV4-1 to TRBJ2-2; D is ambiguous. Germline CDR1 MGHRA, CDR2 YSYEKL. This CDR3 has 16 amino acids. V lost 0 bases and J 3 bases, leaving 11 bases between the germline ends. In DNA form, the CDR3 reads TGCGCCAGCAGCCAAGATCGGGCAGGATACACCGGGGAGCTGTTTTTT. It is translated as CASSQDRAGYTGELFF.

J is TRBJ2-3 and V is TRBV12-5; no firm D call. CDR1 LGHNT and CDR2 FRNRAP come from the germline V gene. This CDR3 comprises 14 residues. Here the CDR3 reads CASSSRASTDTQYF. In DNA form, the CDR3 reads TGTGCCAGCTCGTCACGTGCTAGCACAGATACGCAGTATTTT.

The table lists this clone with a few counts. The rearrangement links TRBV11-3 to TRBJ2-5; 8 bases line up with TRBD1. The CDR3 runs 15 residues. Trimming cost V 4 bases and J 3 bases; bases outside gene matches: 7. Germline V lookup: CDR1 SGHNT, CDR2 YENEEA. The CDR3 DNA reads TGTGCCAGCAGCTCGGGACAGGCCCTCGAAGAGACCCAGTACTTC. Amino acids: CASSSGQALEETQYF.

This clone has only a few counts. The genes are TRBV15 and TRBJ2-3, with 10 positions matching TRBD2. The trim removed 5 bases at V and 5 bases at J, leaving 10 bases unmatched. This CDR3 has 16 residues. Germline values: CDR1 LNHNV, CDR2 YYDKDF (reference sequence). CDR3 region: CATSSPIAGGGDTQYF. CDR3 nucleotides: TGTGCCACCAGCTCCCCAATAGCGGGGGGCGGAGATACGCAGTATTTT.

This clone has just a few counts. This chain connects TRBV19 to TRBJ2-1, with 12 bases aligning to TRBD2. The CDR3 is 15 residues long. Per germline, CDR1 LNHDA and CDR2 SQIVND (reference sequence). V shed 7 bases, J shed 8 bases, and the junction held 9 bases outside the gene matches. CDR3 coding DNA: TGTGCCAGTACCCCTAGCGGGGGGGTGTCCGATGAGCAGTTCTTC. Amino acid sequence: CASTPSGGVSDEQFF.

The chain has TRBV30 and TRBJ1-4; D is perhaps TRBD1 (5 bases). CDR3 size: 15 residues. Germline V lookup: CDR1 GTSNPN, CDR2 SVGIG (reference sequence). The germline V and J ends were trimmed by 2 bases and 8 bases, with 18 bases remaining between them. CDR3 residues: CAWSPPRGFEEKLFF. As DNA, the CDR3 is TGTGCCTGGAGTCCCCCAAGGGGATTTGAAGAAAAACTGTTTTTT.

By frequency in the sample, this clone is large. The chain is built from TRBV28 and TRBJ2-3; a weak D match, TRBD1 (6 bases). Germline CDR1 reads MDHEN; CDR2 reads SYDVKM. V was clipped by 5 bases and J by 6 bases, with 21 bases between them. The CDR3 length is 16 residues. In DNA, the CDR3 is TGTGCCAGCAGTCTCCGCCCAGGGGCAGGGAAGGATACGCAGTATTTT. Its protein product is CASSLRPGAGKDTQYF.

This clone counts as medium-sized. CDR3 DNA: TGTGCCAGCAGCTTAACGTCTTTGGCTTACACTGAAGCTTTCTTT. Its protein product is CASSLTSLAYTEAFF. The chain couples TRBV11-3 to TRBJ1-1, with D unclear. The V end lost 2 bases, the J end lost 3 bases, and 13 bases lay between the germline ends. From germline, CDR1 is SGHNT and CDR2 YENEEA. The CDR3 sequence is 15 residues long.

The chain has TRBV9 and TRBJ1-6, with D possibly being TRBD1 (5 bases). V gave up 5 bases and J gave up 8 bases, with 17 bases separating them. The germline V gene has CDR1 SGDLS and CDR2 YYNGEE. CDR3 length: 15 residues. The chain's CDR3 is CASSERQGSHSPLHF. CDR3 coding DNA: TGTGCCAGCAGTGAGCGGCAGGGCTCCCATTCACCCCTCCACTTT.

This clone was counted between two and nine times. The rearrangement uses TRBV9 and TRBJ2-3; 8 nucleotides agree with TRBD2. Per the germline V gene, CDR1 is SGDLS and CDR2 is YYNGEE. Unmatched junction bases numbered 6, after V lost 1 base and J lost 2 bases. This CDR3 has 16 amino acids. The CDR3 loop is CASSVTSGGDTDTQYF. For the CDR3, the DNA is TGTGCCAGCAGCGTAACAAGCGGGGGAGACACAGATACGCAGTATTTT.

V is TRBV19 and J is TRBJ2-3, with D hard to call. Looked up from germline, CDR1 is LNHDA and CDR2 is SQIVND (reference sequence). V was trimmed by 2 bases and J by 2 bases, leaving 2 bases between them. The CDR3 has 12 amino acids. CDR3 residues: CASSINTDTQYF. CDR3 nucleotides: TGTGCCAGTAGTATAAACACAGATACGCAGTATTTT.

This clone is labeled medium-sized. V usage is TRBV6-8 and J usage is TRBJ1-2, with TRBD1 matching over 7 bases. Germline CDR1 reads MNHGY; CDR2 reads SAAAGT. The V and J ends lost 6 bases and 8 bases, in that order; junction bases with no gene match: 6. CDR3 size: 12 residues. CDR3 bases: TGTGCCAGCAGCCCACAGGGGATCGGCTACACCTTC. This codes for CASSPQGIGYTF.

This clone qualifies as medium-sized (0.01 to 0.1%). The rearrangement uses TRBV6-8 and TRBJ1-1; no clear D. Per germline, CDR1 MNHGY and CDR2 SAAAGT. V lost 5 bases to trimming and J lost 5 bases, with 18 bases between them. The CDR3 totals 15 residues. Written as DNA, the CDR3 is TGTGCCAGCAGTGCCGCTGATCTTACCGGGACTGAAGCTTTCTTT. Amino acid sequence: CASSAADLTGTEAFF.

This chain connects TRBV18 to TRBJ2-1; possible D gene TRBD1, 6 bases. Between the trimmed V and J ends, which lost 0 bases and 5 bases, there was a span of 11 bases. The CDR3 contains 15 residues. Germline V lookup: CDR1 KGHSH, CDR2 LQKENI. CDR3 sequence (DNA): TGTGCCAGCTCACCACCAGCAGGGGCGGACAATGAGCAGTTCTTC. Translated, it gives CASSPPAGADNEQFF.

This chain links TRBV30 with TRBJ1-5; TRBD1 agrees at 10 bases. The V and J ends lost 5 bases and 7 bases, in that order; junction bases with no gene match: 8. Germline assignment: CDR1 GTSNPN and CDR2 SVGIG (reference sequence). This CDR3 region has 14 residues. The CDR3 protein is CAWAGTGDEQPQHF. CDR3 in DNA: TGTGCCTGGGCCGGGACAGGGGACGAACAGCCCCAGCATTTT.

This clone was seen only a few times. The chain links TRBV28 to TRBJ1-1; D is unresolved. CDR1 and CDR2 (germline): MDHEN, SYDVKM. The V gene lost 3 bases and the J gene lost 6 bases, with 11 bases spanning the gap. The CDR3 is made up of 13 amino acids. CDR3 sequence reads: CASSFMGIAEAFF. The CDR3 nucleotides are TGTGCCAGCAGTTTTATGGGCATCGCTGAAGCTTTCTTT. The variable domain in full, with the rest retrieved from reference TRBV28 and TRBJ1-1, is DVKVTQSSRYLVKRTGEKVFLECVQDMDHENMFWYRQDPGLGLRLIYFSYDVKMKEKGDIPEGYSVSREKKERFSLILESASTNQTSMYLCASSFMGIAEAFFGQGTRLTVV.

The chain has TRBV9 and TRBJ2-1; 10 bases are shared with TRBD2. V lost 0 bases, J lost 5 bases, and 8 bases stayed unmatched. The CDR3 is 17 residues long. CDR1 and CDR2 from the germline V gene are SGDLS and YYNGEE. CDR3 coding DNA: TGTGCCAGCAGCGTAGACCCCAGCGGGAGGGGAAACAATGAGCAGTTCTTC. Translating gives CASSVDPSGRGNNEQFF. Full variable domain (outside the CDR3, taken from reference TRBV9 and TRBJ2-1): DSGVTQTPKHLITATGQRVTLRCSPRSGDLSVYWYQQSLDQGLQFLIQYYNGEERAKGNILERFSAQQFPDLHSELNLSSLELGDSALYFCASSVDPSGRGNNEQFFGPGTRLTVL.

The gene calls are TRBV11-3 and TRBJ2-2; D is unresolved. CDR1 is SGHNT and CDR2 is YENEEA in the germline V gene. The CDR3 spans 14 residues. Trimming took off 7 bases at V and 5 bases at J, with 14 bases between the two ends. The chain's CDR3 is CASTYLGQTGELFF. CDR3 DNA sequence: TGTGCCAGCACCTACTTGGGTCAGACCGGGGAGCTGTTTTTT. Full variable domain (remainder filled in from reference TRBV11-3 and TRBJ2-2): EAGVVQSPRYKIIEKKQPVAFWCNPISGHNTLYWYLQNLGQGPELLIRYENEEAVDDSQLPKDRFSAERLKGVDSTLKIQPAELGDSAVYLCASTYLGQTGELFFGEGSRLTVL.

This rearrangement joins TRBV15 to TRBJ1-5; 7 bases match TRBD1. In germline, CDR1 is LNHNV, CDR2 YYDKDF (reference sequence). The length of the CDR3 is 16 residues. V lost 2 bases, J lost 5 bases, and 9 bases stayed unmatched. The CDR3 sequence is CATSRRQGPDHQPQHF. The CDR3 DNA reads TGTGCCACCAGCAGACGACAGGGTCCGGACCATCAGCCCCAGCATTTT. Drawing the rest from reference TRBV15 and TRBJ1-5, the complete variable domain is DAMVIQNPRYQVTQFGKPVTLSCSQTLNHNVMYWYQQKSSQAPKLLFHYYDKDFNNEADTPDNFQSRRPNTSFCFLDIRSPGLGDTAMYLCATSRRQGPDHQPQHFGDGTRLSIL.

This clone was seen a handful of times. This chain uses TRBV23-1 with TRBJ1-1, with D possibly being TRBD1 (6 bases). TRBV23-1 is flagged as an ORF with uncertain function. This CDR3 has 14 residues. V gave up 10 bases and J gave up 6 bases, with 21 bases separating them. CDR3 sequence reads: CAILLGWGRAEAFF. The CDR3 nucleotides are TGCGCCATCCTCTTGGGTTGGGGGCGAGCTGAAGCTTTCTTT.

The chain is built from TRBV11-3 and TRBJ2-5; 12 nucleotides match TRBD2. Germline V gene lookup returns CDR1 SGHNT and CDR2 YENEEA. The CDR3 consists of 17 residues. After removal of 5 bases from V and 5 bases from J, the junction contained 12 bases not matched to a gene. CDR3 sequence: CASSPLGLAGGRETQYF. CDR3 DNA sequence: TGTGCCAGCAGCCCCCTCGGGCTAGCGGGGGGGCGGGAGACCCAGTACTTC.

The CDR3 region has the DNA TGTGCCAGCAGCTTAGTATCTAGCGGGGCCGAGACCCAGTACTTC. This encodes CASSLVSSGAETQYF. This sequence joins TRBV11-3 and TRBJ2-5; TRBD2 matches 9 bases. Germline assignment: CDR1 SGHNT and CDR2 YENEEA. V shed 1 base and J 5 bases; nucleotides not matched to a gene: 5. The CDR3 consists of 15 residues.

There are a few counts of this clone. V is TRBV11-3 and J is TRBJ2-1; tentatively, D is TRBD1 or TRBD2 (6 bases each). V lost 5 bases to trimming and J lost 4 bases, with 18 bases between them. The germline gives CDR1 SGHNT, CDR2 YENEEA. The CDR3 is 16 residues long. CDR3: CASSQGGQALYNEQFF. Written as DNA, the CDR3 is TGTGCCAGCAGCCAAGGGGGGCAGGCCCTTTACAATGAGCAGTTCTTC.

This clone was detected only a few times. The rearrangement joins TRBV19 to TRBJ1-1; D is unclear. Trimming stripped 5 bases from V and 1 base from J, with 14 bases between. This CDR3 has 15 residues. Per the germline V gene, CDR1 is LNHDA and CDR2 is SQIVND (reference sequence). The CDR3 is CASSWPAGGNTEAFF. The CDR3 nucleotides read TGTGCCAGTAGTTGGCCAGCCGGCGGGAACACTGAAGCTTTCTTT.

The chain has TRBV28 and TRBJ2-5; the D is unclear. The germline V gene has CDR1 MDHEN and CDR2 SYDVKM. This CDR3 contains 13 residues. The germline V and J ends were trimmed by 2 bases and 0 bases, with 4 bases remaining between them. The CDR3 coding sequence is TGTGCCAGCAGTTTAGACTACCAAGAGACCCAGTACTTC. This codes for CASSLDYQETQYF.

Within the sample, this clone is large. V gene TRBV29-1 combines with J gene TRBJ1-1, with a weak D call TRBD1 (6 bases). Trimming pared 8 bases from V and 3 bases from J, leaving 19 bases between. The CDR3 is 14 amino acids. The germline CDR1 and CDR2 sequences are SQVTM and ANQGSEA. The CDR3 sequence is CSSRTGASDTEAFF. Written as DNA, the CDR3 is TGCAGCTCCCGTACGGGGGCGTCGGACACTGAAGCTTTCTTT. Based on the CDR3 plus reference TRBV29-1 and TRBJ1-1, the full variable domain is SAVISQKPSRDICQRGTSLTIQCQVDSQVTMMFWYRQQPGQSLTLIATANQGSEATYESGFVIDKFPISRPNLTFSTLTVSNMSPEDSSIYLCSSRTGASDTEAFFGQGTRLTVV.

This chain uses TRBV18 with TRBJ2-2, with D perhaps TRBD1 (5 bases). Germline V gene lookup returns CDR1 KGHSH and CDR2 LQKENI. The germline V and J ends were trimmed by 2 bases and 1 base, with 8 bases remaining between them. The CDR3 runs 15 residues. As DNA, the CDR3 is TGTGCCAGCTCACCAAGAGGACAGAACACCGGGGAGCTGTTTTTT. Translating it yields CASSPRGQNTGELFF.